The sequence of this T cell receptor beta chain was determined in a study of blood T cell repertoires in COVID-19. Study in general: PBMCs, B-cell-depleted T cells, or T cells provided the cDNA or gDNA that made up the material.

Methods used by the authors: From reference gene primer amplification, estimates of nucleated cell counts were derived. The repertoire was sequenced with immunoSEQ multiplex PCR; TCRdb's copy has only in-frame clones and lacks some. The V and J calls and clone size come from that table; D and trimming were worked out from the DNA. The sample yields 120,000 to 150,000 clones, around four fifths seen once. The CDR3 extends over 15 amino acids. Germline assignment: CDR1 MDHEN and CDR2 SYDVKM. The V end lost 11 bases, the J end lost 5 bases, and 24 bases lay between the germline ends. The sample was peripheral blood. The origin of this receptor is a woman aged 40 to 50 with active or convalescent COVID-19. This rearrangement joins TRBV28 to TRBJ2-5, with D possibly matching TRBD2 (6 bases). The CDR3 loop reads CASRPQGGGKETQYF. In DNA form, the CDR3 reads TGTGCCTCCCGTCCCCAGGGAGGCGGTAAGGAGACCCAGTACTTC.